These 9 T cell receptor beta chains share one sample of origin, sequenced in a study of shared clonotypes between healthy human individuals. TCRdb keeps only in-frame clones here, not all; method: immunoSEQ multiplex PCR. The sample yields about a million clones, roughly 70% seen once. Specimen: memory CD4+ T cells sorted from blood. The sample's subset: CD45RA-negative fraction. The receptors come from a young man in good health.

In this sample, this clone turned up many times. The genes are TRBV4-3 and TRBJ1-2; 7 positions match TRBD1. The CDR3 has 15 residues. Germline V gene data show CDR1 as LGHNA and CDR2 as YSLEER. Losses at the gene ends were 4 bases for V and 4 bases for J; bases not matched to a gene: 9. CDR3: CASSPTPGTAYGYTF. The CDR3, as DNA: TGCGCCAGCAGCCCTACTCCCGGGACAGCCTATGGCTACACCTTC.

V gene TRBV7-9 combines with J gene TRBJ1-2; 8 bases match TRBD1. The germline gives CDR1 SEHNR, CDR2 FQNEAQ (reference sequence). The V gene end was trimmed by 5 bases and the J gene end by 6 bases; junction bases not matched to a gene: 11. This CDR3 has 15 residues. The CDR3 DNA is TGTGCCAGCAGCCCCTTTGGACAGGGTCCCAATGGCTACACCTTC. The encoded protein is CASSPFGQGPNGYTF.

As regards this clone: Sequence at one end of the junction differs from germline and may be a read error. The J gene is TRBJ1-2, the V gene TRBV6-6; possibly TRBD1 for D (6 bases). The germline gives CDR1 MNHNY, CDR2 SVGAGI (reference sequence). CDR3 size: 13 residues. The CDR3 spells CASSTSGTTTYPF. As DNA, the CDR3 is TGTGCCAGCAGTACTTCCGGGACAACCACTTACCCCTTC.

This clone came up a few times. Other DNA sequences in this specimen translate into the identical CDR3. The chain links TRBV18 to TRBJ1-1; 7 bases are shared with TRBD1. The ends lost 6 bases at V and 0 bases at J; junction bases unmatched: 1. CDR3 size: 13 residues. Germline loops: CDR1 KGHSH, CDR2 LQKENI. CDR3 protein: CASSGQMNTEAFF. The CDR3 region has the DNA TGTGCCAGCTCGGGACAGATGAACACTGAAGCTTTCTTT.

This sequence joins TRBV30 and TRBJ2-2; 12 bases fit TRBD2. Trimming at V came to 0 bases and at J to 6 bases, leaving 5 bases not matched to a gene. This CDR3 contains 16 residues. Germline-derived CDR1 and CDR2 are GTSNPN and SVGIG (reference sequence). The CDR3 region is CAWSVQLAGGPGELFF. CDR3 DNA sequence: TGTGCCTGGAGTGTCCAACTAGCGGGAGGCCCCGGGGAGCTGTTTTTT.

This chain uses TRBV5-6 with TRBJ2-2; 7 bases line up with TRBD1. The length of the CDR3 is 14 residues. V lost 0 bases to trimming and J lost 7 bases; unmatched junction nucleotides: 3. The V gene's germline CDR1 is SGHDT and CDR2 YYEEEE. The CDR3 sequence is CASSLARGIGELFF. The CDR3, as DNA: TGTGCCAGCAGCTTGGCCAGGGGGATCGGGGAGCTGTTTTTT.

The chain carries TRBV5-4 and TRBJ2-2, with 7 bases lining up with TRBD2. Germline CDR1 SGHNT, CDR2 YYREEE (reference sequence). The V segment lost 9 bases and the J segment 5 bases; nucleotides outside the gene matches: 10. CDR3 length: 14 residues. The CDR3 sequence: CATAWEGRTGELFF. CDR3 DNA sequence: TGTGCCACCGCGTGGGAGGGGAGGACCGGGGAGCTGTTTTTT.

The chain is built from TRBV19 and TRBJ1-6, with D maybe TRBD1 (6 bases). CDR1 is LNHDA, CDR2 SQIVND, per germline (reference sequence). V lost 2 bases, J lost 6 bases, and 17 bases lay in between. The CDR3 extends over 17 amino acids. CDR3 nucleotides: TGTGCCAGTAGTATAAGCTCCGGGACAAGTAGTAATTCACCCCTCCACTTT. Residues: CASSISSGTSSNSPLHF.

The chain recombines TRBV2 with TRBJ1-6; a weak D match, TRBD1 (6 bases). This CDR3 spans 14 amino acids. V lost 7 bases to trimming and J lost 6 bases, with 13 bases between them. Germline V gives CDR1 SNHLY, CDR2 FYNNEI. As DNA, the CDR3 is TGTGCCAGCACCACACAGGGTGGTAATTCACCCCTCCACTTT. Protein product: CASTTQGGNSPLHF.